Presented here are 16 T cell receptor beta chains from one specimen sequenced in a study of blood T cell repertoires in COVID-19. Clones were read by immunoSEQ multiplex PCR, and TCRdb kept only the in-frame ones, dropping some. Seen here are 98,000 or so clones, roughly four fifths observed once, and the top ten hold about 5%. The sequencing input was peripheral blood. These receptors came from a man aged 55 to 69 with acute or convalescent COVID-19.

This chain links TRBV3-1 (or the pseudogene TRBV3-2) with TRBJ2-5; 9 bases align to TRBD2. Germline CDR1 reads LGHDT; CDR2 reads YNNKEL (reference sequence). The CDR3 loop spans 15 amino acids. J was trimmed by 5 bases and V by 0 bases; bases with no gene match: 4. The CDR3 loop is CASSQEPTSGETQYF. The CDR3, as DNA: TGTGCCAGCAGCCAAGAACCTACTAGCGGGGAGACCCAGTACTTC.

This chain links TRBV5-4 with TRBJ2-2; maybe TRBD2 (6 bases). The V end was cut by 0 bases, the J end by 3 bases, with 9 bases between. This CDR3 contains 15 residues. Germline CDR1 is SGHNT and CDR2 is YYREEE (reference sequence). Here the CDR3 DNA reads TGTGCCAGCAGCTTGGGACTAGATGACACCGGGGAGCTGTTTTTT. This codes for CASSLGLDDTGELFF.

The count of this clone is one. This rearrangement joins TRBV5-6 to TRBJ1-4; D unclear. Trimming shortened V by 4 bases and J by 4 bases, and 14 bases separated the two germline ends. Germline loops: CDR1 SGHDT, CDR2 YYEEEE. The CDR3 has 15 amino acids. The chain's CDR3 is CASSHAKGVNEKLFF. DNA for the CDR3: TGTGCCAGCAGCCATGCCAAGGGAGTTAATGAAAAACTGTTTTTT.

A few counts support this clone. The chain employs TRBV7-8 and TRBJ1-1; tentatively, D is TRBD1 (6 bases). V dropped 5 bases and J dropped 1 base, with 11 bases sitting between them. This CDR3 region has 14 residues. Germline CDR1 reads SGHVS; CDR2 reads FQNEAQ. The CDR3 here is CASSRGTTNTEAFF. CDR3 sequence (DNA): TGTGCCAGCAGCCGCGGGACAACGAACACTGAAGCTTTCTTT.

This rearrangement joins TRBV21-1 to TRBJ1-2; TRBD1 is taken as the D call from the table, unchecked against the DNA. TRBV21-1 is an annotated pseudogene. CDR3 length: 17 residues. For the CDR3, the DNA is TGTGCCAGCAGCAAGAGGGAGGACAGGGAACCCGACTATGGCTACACCTTC. Encoded protein: CASSKREDREPDYGYTF.

The genes are TRBV13 and TRBJ2-1; possible D gene TRBD2, 7 bases. V was shortened by 5 bases and J by 9 bases, with 17 bases between the two germline ends. The germline V gene has CDR1 PRHDT and CDR2 FYEKMQ (reference sequence). CDR3 size: 14 residues. CDR3 sequence reads: CASSPAAGAGEQFF. Here the CDR3 DNA reads TGTGCCAGCAGCCCCGCTGCGGGGGCGGGTGAGCAGTTCTTC.

In DNA, the CDR3 is TGTGCCAGCAGCTACAGGGGGGAGGCTAATGAAAAACTGTTTTTT. This translates into CASSYRGEANEKLFF. The V gene is TRBV5-5, the J gene TRBJ1-4; TRBD1 aligns across 8 bases. The CDR3 sequence is 15 residues long. The V and J ends lost 3 bases and 3 bases, in that order; junction bases with no gene match: 4. CDR1 is SGHKS, CDR2 YYEKEE, per germline (reference sequence). Variable domain in full (rest from reference TRBV5-5 and TRBJ1-4): DAGVTQSPTHLIKTRGQQVTLRCSPISGHKSVSWYQQVLGQGPQFIFQYYEKEERGRGNFPDRFSARQFPNYSSELNVNALLLGDSALYLCASSYRGEANEKLFFGSGTQLSVL.

The gene calls are TRBV7-3 and TRBJ1-3; D not resolved. This CDR3 has 15 residues. Germline-derived CDR1 and CDR2 are SGHTA and FQGTGA. Trimming removed 2 bases from V and 0 bases from J, with 8 bases in between. The CDR3 nucleotides read TGTGCCAGCAGCTTAGACGGGAGCTCTGGAAACACCATATATTTT. This encodes CASSLDGSSGNTIYF.

The chain carries TRBV5-4 and TRBJ2-5; D may be TRBD2 (5 bases). Per the germline V gene, CDR1 is SGHNT and CDR2 is YYREEE (reference sequence). Trimming pared 2 bases from V and 5 bases from J, leaving 10 bases between. The CDR3 is 13 residues long. CDR3 residues: CASSFDTGETQYF. As DNA, the CDR3 is TGTGCCAGCAGCTTCGATACGGGGGAGACCCAGTACTTC.

The chain links TRBV5-1 to TRBJ1-1, with TRBD1 as a possible D gene (5 bases). Per the germline V gene, CDR1 is SGHRS and CDR2 is YFSETQ. Trimming took 5 bases from V and 1 from J, leaving 9 bases between them. This CDR3 has 13 amino acids. The CDR3: CASSRDWNTEAFF. Here the CDR3 DNA reads TGCGCCAGCAGTAGGGACTGGAACACTGAAGCTTTCTTT.

This clone was counted a single time. This chain uses TRBV18 with TRBJ2-7, with no clear D. The CDR3 sequence is 15 residues long. Germline CDR1 is KGHSH and CDR2 is LQKENI. V was trimmed by 2 bases and J by 0 bases, leaving 11 bases between them. The CDR3 reads CASSPGLPSSYEQYF. The CDR3 coding sequence is TGTGCCAGCTCACCAGGGCTCCCGTCCTCCTACGAGCAGTACTTC.

V usage is TRBV7-9 and J usage is TRBJ2-7, with 7 bases that match TRBD1. The length of the CDR3 is 16 residues. Germline values: CDR1 SEHNR, CDR2 FQNEAQ (reference sequence). The V gene end was trimmed by 4 bases and the J gene end by 5 bases; junction bases not matched to a gene: 14. CDR3 residues: CASSSWTGSLYNEQYF. CDR3 sequence (DNA): TGTGCCAGCAGCTCGTGGACAGGCTCCCTTTACAACGAGCAGTACTTC.

This chain uses TRBV30 with TRBJ1-6; no firm D call. With 5 bases removed from V and 0 bases from J, the gap between germline ends came to 8 bases. The CDR3 spans 14 residues. Germline values: CDR1 GTSNPN, CDR2 SVGIG (reference sequence). The CDR3, as DNA: TGTGCCTGGGGAGAGAGCTCCTATAATTCACCCCTCCACTTT. It specifies CAWGESSYNSPLHF.

The chain uses TRBV15 and TRBJ2-7, with 7 bases aligning to TRBD1. V gave up 1 base and J gave up 0 bases; unmatched junction bases: 3. The CDR3 consists of 15 residues. Germline V CDR1 and CDR2: LNHNV, YYDKDF (reference sequence). CDR3: CATSRVGQVSYEQYF. As DNA, the CDR3 is TGTGCCACCAGCAGAGTTGGACAGGTCTCCTACGAGCAGTACTTC.

Concerning this clone: The sample contains more than one DNA sequence encoding this CDR3. The chain is built from TRBV18 and TRBJ1-3; the match to TRBD1 covers 7 bases. Per germline, CDR1 KGHSH and CDR2 LQKENI. V trimming: 3 bases; J trimming: 4 bases; junction bases outside the gene matches: 6. The CDR3 has 15 amino acids. The CDR3 DNA is TGTGCCAGCTCACCGACGACAGGGTCGGGAAACACCATATATTTT. This codes for CASSPTTGSGNTIYF.

The chain uses TRBV6-5 and TRBJ2-7, with 9 bases aligning to TRBD2. Germline lookup yields CDR1 MNHEY and CDR2 SVGAGI. The CDR3 contains 14 residues. V shed 6 bases, J shed 4 bases, and the junction held 7 bases outside the gene matches. CDR3 sequence: CASRYSGGGYEQYF. The CDR3 region has the DNA TGTGCCAGCAGATATAGCGGGGGCGGGTACGAGCAGTACTTC.